The 22 T cell receptor beta chains in this list originate from one sample, sequenced in a study of circulating tumor DNA in untreated peripheral T-cell lymphoma. Measured with immunoSEQ multiplex PCR; TCRdb has only the in-frame clones, and not every one. The repertoire includes 7,000 or so clones, approximately 80% of them detected once, and around 30% sits in the top ten. The material sequenced was tumor tissue. These receptors were obtained from a human donor with peripheral T-cell lymphoma.

This clone showed up just once. The chain uses TRBV6-4 and TRBJ2-3, with a tentative D call TRBD2 (6 bases). Germline-derived CDR1 and CDR2 are MRHNA and SNTAGT. V was cut by 5 bases and J by 5 bases, with 17 bases left in between. This CDR3 is 15 amino acids long. CDR3: CASSPRDWPGDTQYF. In DNA, the CDR3 is TGTGCCAGCAGTCCCCGGGACTGGCCGGGAGATACGCAGTATTTT.

The chain links TRBV11-3 to TRBJ1-1, with D maybe TRBD1 (6 bases). V lost 3 bases, J lost 0 bases, and 11 bases lay in between. Germline V lookup: CDR1 SGHNT, CDR2 YENEEA. The CDR3 has 15 residues. This chain's CDR3 is CASSFGQIMNTEAFF. In DNA, the CDR3 is TGTGCCAGCAGCTTTGGACAGATCATGAACACTGAAGCTTTCTTT.

V gene TRBV28 combines with J gene TRBJ2-7, with D maybe TRBD1 (6 bases). CDR1 is MDHEN and CDR2 is SYDVKM in the germline V gene. Deletions cut 4 bases from V and 2 bases from J, with 18 bases between. The CDR3 extends over 16 amino acids. The CDR3: CASSSLMDRTTYEQYF. CDR3 coding DNA: TGTGCCAGCAGTTCCCTCATGGACAGAACCACCTACGAGCAGTACTTC.

The rearrangement links TRBV12-5 to TRBJ2-2, with D unresolved. The germline V gene has CDR1 LGHNT and CDR2 FRNRAP. The V end was cut by 2 bases, the J end by 6 bases, with 7 bases between. CDR3 size: 13 residues. CDR3 sequence reads: CASGLLGSGELFF. DNA for the CDR3: TGTGCTAGTGGTTTGCTGGGCTCCGGGGAGCTGTTTTTT.

The chain joins TRBV18 to TRBJ2-7, with D unresolved. With 5 bases removed from V and 6 bases from J, the gap between germline ends came to 17 bases. Germline assignment: CDR1 KGHSH and CDR2 LQKENI. This CDR3 spans 14 amino acids. The CDR3 sequence: CASSSNIRTSEQYF. CDR3 coding DNA: TGTGCCAGCTCATCGAATATTAGGACCTCCGAGCAGTACTTC.

V is TRBV29-1 and J is TRBJ1-2, with 7 bases that match TRBD1. Trimming removed 6 bases from V and 4 bases from J; junction bases left unmatched: 8. This CDR3 has 13 amino acids. Germline-derived CDR1 and CDR2 are SQVTM and ANQGSEA. CDR3 in amino acids: CSVEHRGPYGYTF. CDR3 coding DNA: TGCAGCGTGGAGCACAGGGGTCCCTATGGCTACACCTTC.

The chain uses TRBV6-8 and TRBJ2-3; TRBD2 matches 14 bases. Trimming cost V 6 bases and J 4 bases; bases outside gene matches: 6. Germline V lookup: CDR1 MNHGY, CDR2 SAAAGT. The CDR3 has 16 residues. The CDR3 loop is CASRETSGGAPDTQYF. Written as DNA, the CDR3 is TGTGCCAGCAGAGAGACTAGCGGGGGGGCCCCAGATACGCAGTATTTT.

This chain links TRBV15 with TRBJ1-1; 8 nucleotides line up with TRBD1. Germline-derived CDR1 and CDR2 are LNHNV and YYDKDF (reference sequence). After removal of 5 bases from V and 1 base from J, the junction contained 6 bases not matched to a gene. The CDR3 length is 15 residues. This CDR3 reads CATSGPGGWNTEAFF. CDR3 coding DNA: TGTGCCACCAGCGGACCAGGGGGCTGGAACACTGAAGCTTTCTTT.

The V call is TRBV19, the J call TRBJ1-2, with 9 bases that match TRBD1. Per the germline V gene, CDR1 is LNHDA and CDR2 is SQIVND (reference sequence). The CDR3 runs to 14 residues. V shed 8 bases and J 4 bases; nucleotides not matched to a gene: 8. The CDR3: CASGGTGMSYGYTF. The CDR3 region has the DNA TGTGCCAGTGGAGGGACAGGGATGAGCTATGGCTACACCTTC.

The V and J genes are TRBV29-1 and TRBJ1-4; 8 positions match TRBD1. The V segment lost 6 bases and the J segment 7 bases; nucleotides outside the gene matches: 7. This CDR3 spans 13 amino acids. Germline CDR1 and CDR2: SQVTM and ANQGSEA. Here the CDR3 reads CSVVDREGEKLFF. Here the CDR3 DNA reads TGCAGCGTCGTGGACAGGGAAGGTGAAAAACTGTTTTTT.

This chain connects TRBV27 to TRBJ1-6, with no clear D. CDR1 is MNHEY and CDR2 is SMNVEV in the germline V gene (reference sequence). There are 16 residues in the CDR3. V lost 3 bases to trimming and J lost 7 bases, with 16 bases between them. DNA for the CDR3: TGTGCCAGCAGTTTGAGCGGCCGAATATTAAATTCACCCCTCCACTTT. As protein: CASSLSGRILNSPLHF.

The rearrangement uses TRBV11-3 and TRBJ1-2, with D hard to call. Germline V gives CDR1 SGHNT, CDR2 YENEEA. This CDR3 spans 15 amino acids. V lost 1 base to trimming and J lost 5 bases, with 14 bases between them. For the CDR3, the DNA is TGTGCCAGCAGCTTAGGTCAAGATGCGCTATATGGCTACACCTTC. Its protein is CASSLGQDALYGYTF.

The chain links TRBV7-1 to TRBJ2-6, with D perhaps assigned TRBD1 or TRBD2 (5 bases each). TRBV7-1 is an open reading frame, and its role is uncertain. Trimming removed 5 bases at V and 5 bases at J, with 22 bases between. The CDR3 has 18 amino acids. CDR3 in DNA: TGTGCCAGCAGCGCACCGGGACGAGGACAAAGTCGGGCCAACGTCCTGACTTTC. Its translation: CASSAPGRGQSRANVLTF.

The chain combines TRBV29-1 with TRBJ1-1, with TRBD1 as a possible D gene (6 bases). The V end was cut by 8 bases, the J end by 1 base, with 11 bases between. The CDR3 loop spans 12 amino acids. Germline-derived CDR1 and CDR2 are SQVTM and ANQGSEA. CDR3 residues: CSFQTGNTEAFF. DNA for the CDR3: TGCAGCTTTCAGACAGGGAACACTGAAGCTTTCTTT.

This clone was seen only a few times. V usage is TRBV6-8 and J usage is TRBJ2-3; the D is unclear. The V gene's germline CDR1 is MNHGY and CDR2 SAAAGT. The CDR3 contains 13 residues. The V and J ends lost 5 bases and 8 bases respectively, with 14 bases between them. This chain's CDR3 is CASSNPGQGTQYF. DNA of the CDR3: TGTGCCAGCAGTAACCCGGGCCAAGGTACGCAGTATTTT.

This clone is large (0.1 to 1%) within its sample. Other nucleotide sequences in the sample specify the same CDR3. The chain has TRBV30 and TRBJ1-6; D is possibly TRBD1 (5 bases). V lost 6 bases and J 5 bases, leaving 8 bases between the germline ends. Germline V lookup: CDR1 GTSNPN, CDR2 SVGIG (reference sequence). There are 12 residues in the CDR3. The CDR3 sequence is CACDRDNSPLHF. The CDR3 DNA sequence: TGTGCCTGTGACAGAGATAATTCACCCCTCCACTTT.

V usage is TRBV5-1 and J usage is TRBJ2-7, with TRBD2 identical over 13 bases. The CDR3 runs to 15 residues. The germline V gene encodes CDR1 SGHRS and CDR2 YFSETQ. The J segment lost 0 bases and the V segment lost 5 bases, leaving 2 bases of the junction unmatched. The DNA of the CDR3 is TGCGCCAGCAGTTGGACTAGCGGGAGCTCCTACGAGCAGTACTTC. This encodes CASSWTSGSSYEQYF.

Concerning this clone: Relative to the germline gene, one junction end is altered; a read error may explain this. This chain joins TRBV7-2 and TRBJ1-2, with D hard to call. This CDR3 spans 13 amino acids. Germline V gene sequence: CDR1 SGHTA, CDR2 FQGNSA. The DNA for the CDR3 is TGTGCTAGCAGCTTAAGGTTTAACTATGGCTACACCTTC. Its translation: CASSLRFNYGYTF.

This clone appeared a few times. DNA of the CDR3: TGTGCCAGCACGTCGGGGACAGGGCCCTCACCCCTCCACTTT. This sequence encodes CASTSGTGPSPLHF. The V call is TRBV6-8, the J call TRBJ1-6, with TRBD1 identical over 9 bases. V was clipped by 7 bases and J by 10 bases; unmatched bases: 8. The germline V gene has CDR1 MNHGY and CDR2 SAAAGT. This CDR3 region has 14 residues.

The CDR3 DNA reads as TGTGCCAGCAAGTCCGGGACAGGGGGCTACTATGGCTACACCTTC. It yields the protein CASKSGTGGYYGYTF. This chain connects TRBV6-8 to TRBJ1-2, with 12 bases aligning to TRBD1. J lost 3 bases, V lost 7 bases, and 6 bases had no gene match. The CDR3 has 15 amino acids. Looked up from germline, CDR1 is MNHGY and CDR2 is SAAAGT.

The chain combines TRBV11-3 with TRBJ2-3, with 7 bases fitting TRBD1. Losses at the gene ends were 3 bases for V and 5 bases for J; bases not matched to a gene: 11. The CDR3 loop spans 16 amino acids. In germline, CDR1 is SGHNT, CDR2 YENEEA. The CDR3 loop reads CASSFTTGTRGDTQYF. Here the CDR3 DNA reads TGTGCCAGCAGCTTTACGACAGGGACCCGAGGAGATACGCAGTATTTT.

This clone was seen once. This chain uses TRBV25-1 with TRBJ1-3; D unresolved. The CDR3 length is 12 residues. The germline V gene encodes CDR1 MGHDK and CDR2 SYGVNS. V was clipped by 7 bases and J by 7 bases, with 11 bases between them. The DNA for the CDR3 is TGTGCCAGCATAAGCAACTGGAACACCATATATTTT. Amino acids: CASISNWNTIYF.